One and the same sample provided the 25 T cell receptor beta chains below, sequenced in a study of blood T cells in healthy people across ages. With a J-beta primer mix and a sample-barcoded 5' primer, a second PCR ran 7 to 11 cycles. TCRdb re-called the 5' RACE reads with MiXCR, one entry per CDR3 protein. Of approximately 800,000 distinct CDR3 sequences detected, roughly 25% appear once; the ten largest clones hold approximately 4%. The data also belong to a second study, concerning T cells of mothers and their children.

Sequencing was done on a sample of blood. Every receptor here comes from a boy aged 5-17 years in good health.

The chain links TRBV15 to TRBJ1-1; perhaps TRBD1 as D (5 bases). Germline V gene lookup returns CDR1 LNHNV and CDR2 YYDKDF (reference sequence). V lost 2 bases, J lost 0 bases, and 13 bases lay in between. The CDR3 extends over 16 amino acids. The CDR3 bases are TGTGCCACCAGCAGAAGCTCCGGGACGGTGAACACTGAAGCTTTCTTT. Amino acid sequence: CATSRSSGTVNTEAFF. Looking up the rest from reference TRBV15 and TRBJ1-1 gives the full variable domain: DAMVIQNPRYQVTQFGKPVTLSCSQTLNHNVMYWYQQKSSQAPKLLFHYYDKDFNNEADTPDNFQSRRPNTSFCFLDIRSPGLGDTAMYLCATSRSSGTVNTEAFFGQGTRLTVV.

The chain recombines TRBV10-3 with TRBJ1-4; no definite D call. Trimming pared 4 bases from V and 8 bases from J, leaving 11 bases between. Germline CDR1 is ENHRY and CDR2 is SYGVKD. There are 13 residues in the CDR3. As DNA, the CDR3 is TGTGCCATCAGTGTTGGGTCTGGCGAAAAACTGTTTTTT. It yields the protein CAISVGSGEKLFF.

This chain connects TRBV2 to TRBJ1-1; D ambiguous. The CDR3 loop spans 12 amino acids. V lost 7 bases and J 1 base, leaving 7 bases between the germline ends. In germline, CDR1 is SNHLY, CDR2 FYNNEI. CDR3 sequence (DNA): TGTGCCAGCATTGGCGCGAACACTGAAGCTTTCTTT. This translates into CASIGANTEAFF.

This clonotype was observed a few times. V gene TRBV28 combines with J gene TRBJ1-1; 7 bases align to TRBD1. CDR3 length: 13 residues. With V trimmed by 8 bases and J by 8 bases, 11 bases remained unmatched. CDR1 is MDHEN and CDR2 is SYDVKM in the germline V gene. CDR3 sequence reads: CASVGQRFSEAFF. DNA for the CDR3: TGTGCCAGCGTGGGACAGCGCTTTTCAGAAGCTTTCTTT.

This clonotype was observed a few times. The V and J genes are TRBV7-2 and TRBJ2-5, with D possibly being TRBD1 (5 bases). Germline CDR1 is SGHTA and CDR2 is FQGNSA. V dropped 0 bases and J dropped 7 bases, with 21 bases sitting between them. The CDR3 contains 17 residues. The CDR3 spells CASSLALGLASGGTQYF. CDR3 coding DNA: TGTGCCAGCAGCTTAGCCCTGGGGCTTGCTAGTGGCGGGACCCAGTACTTC.

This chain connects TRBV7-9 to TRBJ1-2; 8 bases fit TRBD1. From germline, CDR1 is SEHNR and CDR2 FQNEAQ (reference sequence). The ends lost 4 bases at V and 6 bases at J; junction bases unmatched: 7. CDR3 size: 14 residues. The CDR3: CASSWSTGGNGYTF. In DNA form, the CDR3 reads TGTGCCAGCAGCTGGAGCACAGGGGGAAATGGCTACACCTTC.

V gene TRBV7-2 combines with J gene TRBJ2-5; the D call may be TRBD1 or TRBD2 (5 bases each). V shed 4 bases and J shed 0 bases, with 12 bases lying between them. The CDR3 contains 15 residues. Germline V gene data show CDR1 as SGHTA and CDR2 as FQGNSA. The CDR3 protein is CASSYLGEYQETQYF. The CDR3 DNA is TGTGCCAGCAGCTACCTGGGGGAGTACCAAGAGACCCAGTACTTC.

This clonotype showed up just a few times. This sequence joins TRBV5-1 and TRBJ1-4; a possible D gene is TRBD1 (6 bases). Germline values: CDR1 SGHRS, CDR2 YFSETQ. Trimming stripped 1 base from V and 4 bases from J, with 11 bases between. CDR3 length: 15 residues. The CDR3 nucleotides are TGCGCCAGCAGCTTGCCGGGGGCGGGTAATGAAAAACTGTTTTTT. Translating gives CASSLPGAGNEKLFF.

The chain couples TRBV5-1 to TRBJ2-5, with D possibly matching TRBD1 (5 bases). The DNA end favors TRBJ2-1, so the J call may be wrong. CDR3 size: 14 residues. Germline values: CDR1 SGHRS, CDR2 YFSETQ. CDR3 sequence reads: CASSFLIGENEQFF. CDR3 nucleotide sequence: TGCGCCAGCAGCTTCCTCATAGGGGAAAATGAGCAGTTCTTC.

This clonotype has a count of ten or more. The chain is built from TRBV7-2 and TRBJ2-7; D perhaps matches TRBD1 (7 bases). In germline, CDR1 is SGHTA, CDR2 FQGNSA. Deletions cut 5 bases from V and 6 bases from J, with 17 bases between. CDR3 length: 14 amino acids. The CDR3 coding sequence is TGTGCCAGCAGCCCACTGGAGGGGGCGGCCGAGCAGTACTTC. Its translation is CASSPLEGAAEQYF.

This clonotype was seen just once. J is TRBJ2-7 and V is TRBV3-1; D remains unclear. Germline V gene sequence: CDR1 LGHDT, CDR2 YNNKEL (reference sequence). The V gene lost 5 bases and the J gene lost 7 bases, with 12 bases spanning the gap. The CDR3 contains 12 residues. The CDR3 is CASSYDLREQYF. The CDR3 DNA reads TGTGCCAGCAGCTATGACCTGAGAGAGCAGTACTTC.

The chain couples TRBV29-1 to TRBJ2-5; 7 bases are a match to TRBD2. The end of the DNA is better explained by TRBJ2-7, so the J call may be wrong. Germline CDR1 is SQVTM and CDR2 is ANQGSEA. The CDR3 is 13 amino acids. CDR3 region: CSAKKGLLGEQYF. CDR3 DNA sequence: TGCAGCGCGAAAAAGGGACTATTAGGCGAGCAGTACTTC.

The CDR3 protein is CSVGYMDRGTEAFF. The CDR3 DNA follows: TGCAGCGTTGGCTATATGGACAGGGGGACTGAAGCTTTCTTT. The gene calls are TRBV29-1 and TRBJ1-1, with 10 nucleotides matching TRBD1. This CDR3 is built from 14 residues. Germline CDR1 and CDR2: SQVTM and ANQGSEA. J gave up 5 bases and V 4 bases, and 7 bases lay outside the gene matches.

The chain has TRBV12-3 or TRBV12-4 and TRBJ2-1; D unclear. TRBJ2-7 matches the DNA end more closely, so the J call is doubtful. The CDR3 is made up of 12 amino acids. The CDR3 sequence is CASSPRIYEQYF. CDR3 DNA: TGTGCCAGCAGCCCTCGAATCTACGAGCAGTACTTC.

The CDR3 DNA follows: TGTGCCAGCAGTCCCGACCTCGTGGAGGGATCCGACGACTCCTACGAGCAGTACTTC. Its protein is CASSPDLVEGSDDSYEQYF. The chain links TRBV12-3 or TRBV12-4 to TRBJ2-7; possibly TRBD2 for D (6 bases). The ends were cut back, 5 bases at V and 0 bases at J, with 26 bases in the middle. The CDR3 is 19 residues long.

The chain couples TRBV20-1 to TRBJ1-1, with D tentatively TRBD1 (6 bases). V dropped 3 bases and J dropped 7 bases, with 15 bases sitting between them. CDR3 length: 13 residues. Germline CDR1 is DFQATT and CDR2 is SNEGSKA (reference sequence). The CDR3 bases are TGCAGTGCTAGTCCAGGGGCGTGGGATGAAGCTTTCTTT. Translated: CSASPGAWDEAFF.

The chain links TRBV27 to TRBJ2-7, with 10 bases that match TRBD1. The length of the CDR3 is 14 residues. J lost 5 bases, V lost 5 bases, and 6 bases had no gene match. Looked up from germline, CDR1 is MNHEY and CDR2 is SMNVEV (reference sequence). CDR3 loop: CASSPGQGRNEQYF. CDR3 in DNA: TGTGCCAGCAGTCCGGGACAGGGGAGGAACGAGCAGTACTTC.

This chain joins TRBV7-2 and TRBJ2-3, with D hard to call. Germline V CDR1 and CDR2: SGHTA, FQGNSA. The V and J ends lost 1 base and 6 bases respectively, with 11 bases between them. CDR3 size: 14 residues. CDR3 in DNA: TGTGCCAGCAGCTTAGAGTCCCAGAGGGATACGCAGTATTTT. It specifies CASSLESQRDTQYF.

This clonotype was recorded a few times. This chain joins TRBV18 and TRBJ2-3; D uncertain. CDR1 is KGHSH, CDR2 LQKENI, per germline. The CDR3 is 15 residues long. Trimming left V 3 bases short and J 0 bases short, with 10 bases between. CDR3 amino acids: CASSPLEASTDTQYF. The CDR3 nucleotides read TGTGCCAGCTCACCCCTCGAGGCTAGCACAGATACGCAGTATTTT.

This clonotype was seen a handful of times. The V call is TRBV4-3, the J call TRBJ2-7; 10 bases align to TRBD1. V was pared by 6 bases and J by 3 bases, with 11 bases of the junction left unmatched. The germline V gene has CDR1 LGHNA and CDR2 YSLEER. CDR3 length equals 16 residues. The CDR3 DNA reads TGCGCCAGCAGTCTGACCCCGGGACAGGGGATCTACGAGCAGTACTTC. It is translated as CASSLTPGQGIYEQYF.

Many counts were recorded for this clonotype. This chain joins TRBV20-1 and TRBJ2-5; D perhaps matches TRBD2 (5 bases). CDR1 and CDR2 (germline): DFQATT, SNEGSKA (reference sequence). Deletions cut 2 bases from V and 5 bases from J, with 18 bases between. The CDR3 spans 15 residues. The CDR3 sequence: CSARFPGSGGETQYF. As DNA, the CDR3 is TGCAGTGCTAGATTCCCGGGGTCGGGTGGGGAGACCCAGTACTTC.

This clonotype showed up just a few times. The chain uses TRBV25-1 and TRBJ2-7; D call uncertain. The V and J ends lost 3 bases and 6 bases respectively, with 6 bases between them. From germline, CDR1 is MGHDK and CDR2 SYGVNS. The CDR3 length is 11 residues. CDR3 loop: CASSDHGEQYF. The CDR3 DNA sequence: TGTGCCAGCAGTGATCACGGCGAGCAGTACTTC.

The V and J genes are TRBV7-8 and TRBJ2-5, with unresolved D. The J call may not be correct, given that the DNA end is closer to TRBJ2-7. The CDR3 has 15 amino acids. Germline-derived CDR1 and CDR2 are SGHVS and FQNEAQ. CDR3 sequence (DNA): TGTGCCAGCAGCTTAGTGGGCCTTATGGTAAACGAGCAGTACTTC. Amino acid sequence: CASSLVGLMVNEQYF.

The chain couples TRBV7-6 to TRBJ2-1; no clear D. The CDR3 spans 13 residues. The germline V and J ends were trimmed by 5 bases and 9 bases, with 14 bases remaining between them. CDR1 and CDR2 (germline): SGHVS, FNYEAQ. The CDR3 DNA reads TGTGCCAGCAGCCTCACGGACGGTCCTGAGCAGTTCTTC. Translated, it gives CASSLTDGPEQFF.

Here the CDR3 reads CASSLVAGSHNEQFF. CDR3 bases: TGTGCCAGCAGCTTAGTAGCGGGGAGCCACAATGAGCAGTTCTTC. The chain uses TRBV7-9 and TRBJ2-1, with 8 bases identical to TRBD2. Germline-derived CDR1 and CDR2 are SEHNR and FQNEAQ (reference sequence). V trimming: 1 base; J trimming: 5 bases; junction bases outside the gene matches: 4. The CDR3 loop spans 15 amino acids. Together with reference TRBV7-9 and TRBJ2-1, the CDR3 gives the full variable domain: DTGVSQNPRHKITKRGQNVTFRCDPISEHNRLYWYRQTLGQGPEFLTYFQNEAQLEKSRLLSDRFSAERPKGSFSTLEIQRTEQGDSAMYLCASSLVAGSHNEQFFGPGTRLTVL.